The next 25 T cell receptor beta chains were all read from a single sample in a study of a mutant IDH1 vaccine in newly diagnosed glioma. Assay: immunoSEQ multiplex PCR; the TCRdb copy retains only in-frame clones and omits some. The table has tens of thousands of clones, 70% to 80% seen once. As for time point: baseline, week 1 (first vaccination visit). Treatment reported: pre-vaccination baseline after standard-of-care therapy. This specimen consisted of PBMCs, obtained from a glioma patient treated with radiotherapy, temozolomide or both. The receptors come from a woman aged 35 to 49 with glioma.

The CDR3 here is CASSPGTSGGASYEQYF. For the CDR3, the DNA is TGTGCCAGCAGCCCCGGGACTAGCGGGGGGGCCTCCTACGAGCAGTACTTC. The chain combines TRBV7-8 with TRBJ2-7, with 16 bases matching TRBD2. Germline V lookup: CDR1 SGHVS, CDR2 FQNEAQ. Trimming took 5 bases from V and 0 from J; bases not matched to a gene: 4. The CDR3 extends over 17 amino acids.

The chain has TRBV19 and TRBJ1-2, with D possibly TRBD1 on 5 matching bases. Germline loops: CDR1 LNHDA, CDR2 SQIVND (reference sequence). This CDR3 comprises 13 residues. The ends were cut back, 5 bases at V and 5 bases at J, with 12 bases in the middle. The chain's CDR3 is CASSPGTDYGYTF. The CDR3 DNA follows: TGTGCCAGTAGTCCCGGGACTGATTATGGCTACACCTTC.

The gene calls are TRBV27 and TRBJ1-2; 8 bases match TRBD1. The CDR3 covers 14 residues. The germline CDR1 and CDR2 sequences are MNHEY and SMNVEV (reference sequence). V shed 6 bases and J 2 bases; nucleotides not matched to a gene: 5. CDR3 loop: CASSFDRGNYGYTF. The CDR3 DNA follows: TGTGCCAGCAGCTTCGACAGGGGAAACTATGGCTACACCTTC.

This clone was seen a few times. V is TRBV28 and J is TRBJ2-2, with D possibly being TRBD2 (5 bases). This CDR3 has 17 amino acids. Germline lookup yields CDR1 MDHEN and CDR2 SYDVKM. Trimming took 3 bases from V and 0 from J, leaving 14 bases between them. The chain's CDR3 is CASSFTRGLTNTGELFF. In nucleotides, the CDR3 is TGTGCCAGCAGTTTTACCCGCGGGCTAACGAACACCGGGGAGCTGTTTTTT.

The chain couples TRBV9 to TRBJ2-3; tentatively, D is TRBD1 or TRBD2 (5 bases each). CDR3 length equals 15 residues. CDR1 and CDR2 from the germline V gene are SGDLS and YYNGEE. V was cut by 2 bases and J by 4 bases, with 14 bases left in between. The CDR3 reads CASSVAQVGADTQYF. The CDR3 nucleotides read TGTGCCAGCAGCGTCGCTCAGGTGGGGGCAGATACGCAGTATTTT.

The gene calls are TRBV7-9 and TRBJ2-7, with D perhaps TRBD2 (6 bases). CDR1 SEHNR and CDR2 FQNEAQ come from the germline V gene (reference sequence). V was trimmed by 5 bases and J by 0 bases, leaving 17 bases between them. This CDR3 has 16 amino acids. CDR3 sequence (DNA): TGTGCCAGCAGCGCCGTGCGGGGCGAGGCCTCCTACGAGCAGTACTTC. This encodes CASSAVRGEASYEQYF.

The V and J genes are TRBV30 and TRBJ2-3; D gene uncertain. This CDR3 has 11 residues. Germline V lookup: CDR1 GTSNPN, CDR2 SVGIG (reference sequence). Trimming cost V 2 bases and J 2 bases, with 2 bases left between them. The CDR3 region has the DNA TGTGCCTGGAGTTACACAGATACGCAGTATTTT. Protein sequence: CAWSYTDTQYF.

The DNA of the CDR3 is TGTGCCAGCAGTCGTAGCGGGGGGGCGGGTACCGGGGAGCTGTTTTTT. Amino acid sequence: CASSRSGGAGTGELFF. V usage is TRBV7-2 and J usage is TRBJ2-2, with 11 bases lining up with TRBD2. CDR1 is SGHTA, CDR2 FQGNSA, per germline. J gave up 5 bases and V 6 bases, and 8 bases lay outside the gene matches. This CDR3 has 16 amino acids. The complete variable domain, with remaining parts taken from reference TRBV7-2 and TRBJ2-2, reads GAGVSQSPSNKVTEKGKDVELRCDPISGHTALYWYRQSLGQGLEFLIYFQGNSAPDKSGLPSDRFSAERTGGSVSTLTIQRTQQEDSAVYLCASSRSGGAGTGELFFGEGSRLTVL.

The V gene is TRBV30, the J gene TRBJ1-6; 8 bases are a match to TRBD1. The trim removed 1 base at V and 9 bases at J, leaving 8 bases unmatched. Germline V gives CDR1 GTSNPN, CDR2 SVGIG (reference sequence). The CDR3 length is 15 residues. The CDR3 sequence: CAWSGRQGRGSPLHF. The CDR3 DNA sequence: TGTGCCTGGAGTGGCCGACAGGGGCGAGGTTCACCCCTCCACTTT.

V usage is TRBV7-9 and J usage is TRBJ1-5; the D is unclear. The germline CDR1 and CDR2 sequences are SEHNR and FQNEAQ (reference sequence). Trimming left V 3 bases short and J 2 bases short, with 8 bases between. This CDR3 has 14 residues. CDR3 loop: CASSFGQGNQPQHF. The CDR3 DNA reads as TGTGCCAGCAGCTTCGGGCAGGGCAATCAGCCCCAGCATTTT.

The chain recombines TRBV10-3 with TRBJ2-5; 9 bases are shared with TRBD2. CDR3 size: 16 residues. Germline loops: CDR1 ENHRY, CDR2 SYGVKD. The junction had 6 bases not matched to a gene; V was cut back by 2 bases and J by 2 bases. CDR3 loop: CAISETTSGRQETQYF. CDR3 coding DNA: TGTGCCATCAGTGAGACGACTAGCGGTCGACAAGAGACCCAGTACTTC.

V is TRBV18 and J is TRBJ1-3; D might be TRBD1 (5 bases). CDR3 length: 13 residues. The germline V gene encodes CDR1 KGHSH and CDR2 LQKENI. V was trimmed by 3 bases and J by 7 bases, leaving 10 bases between them. CDR3 coding DNA: TGTGCCAGCTCACCTTCTGAGGGGAACACCATATATTTT. Its translation: CASSPSEGNTIYF.

The table lists this clone with a count of one. The chain joins TRBV6-1 to TRBJ1-1; tentatively, D is TRBD1 (6 bases). The germline V gene has CDR1 MNHNS and CDR2 SASEGT. With 7 bases removed from V and 3 bases from J, the gap between germline ends came to 12 bases. CDR3 length: 13 amino acids. DNA for the CDR3: TGTGCCAGCATGTCGGGGACATACACTGAAGCTTTCTTT. It specifies CASMSGTYTEAFF.

The chain recombines TRBV2 with TRBJ1-1; D gene uncertain. Germline V gives CDR1 SNHLY, CDR2 FYNNEI. The CDR3 is 13 amino acids. Trimming took off 5 bases at V and 4 bases at J, with 11 bases between the two ends. CDR3 residues: CASSPSVATEAFF. DNA for the CDR3: TGTGCCAGCAGTCCTTCCGTGGCCACTGAAGCTTTCTTT.

The chain recombines TRBV10-3 with TRBJ2-3; tentatively, D is TRBD2 (6 bases). The CDR3 is made up of 15 amino acids. Trimming stripped 4 bases from V and 5 bases from J, with 16 bases between. Germline V gene data show CDR1 as ENHRY and CDR2 as SYGVKD. As DNA, the CDR3 is TGTGCCATCAGTGCCCGGGACTTGGGAGGAGATACGCAGTATTTT. This gives the protein CAISARDLGGDTQYF.

This rearrangement joins TRBV7-9 to TRBJ1-5, with a weak D call TRBD1 (5 bases). CDR1 is SEHNR and CDR2 is FQNEAQ in the germline V gene (reference sequence). This CDR3 contains 16 residues. With 3 bases removed from V and 3 bases from J, the gap between germline ends came to 15 bases. CDR3: CASSFLGEGANQPQHF. CDR3 in DNA: TGTGCCAGCAGCTTTCTGGGGGAAGGGGCCAATCAGCCCCAGCATTTT.

This clone has more than one count but fewer than ten. This chain connects TRBV2 to TRBJ1-5; no firm D call. Germline CDR1 reads SNHLY; CDR2 reads FYNNEI. Trimming removed 5 bases from V and 5 bases from J, with 4 bases in between. The CDR3 contains 11 residues. CDR3 residues: CASSYDQPQHF. CDR3 coding DNA: TGTGCCAGCAGTTACGATCAGCCCCAGCATTTT.

This clone was found once. The CDR3: CASSLWTLEKLFF. The CDR3 region has the DNA TGTGCCAGCAGCCTTTGGACACTGGAAAAACTGTTTTTT. This chain links TRBV7-2 with TRBJ1-4; D possibly corresponds to TRBD1 (5 bases). Per germline, CDR1 SGHTA and CDR2 FQGNSA. With 5 bases removed from V and 8 bases from J, the gap between germline ends came to 12 bases. This CDR3 is built from 13 residues.

This chain uses TRBV25-1 with TRBJ1-2; maybe TRBD1 (6 bases). The CDR3 contains 14 residues. Between the trimmed V and J ends, which lost 2 bases and 5 bases, there was a span of 12 bases. CDR1 is MGHDK and CDR2 is SYGVNS in the germline V gene. CDR3 protein: CASSEPRGGYGYTF. CDR3 sequence (DNA): TGTGCCAGCAGTGAACCCAGGGGAGGGTATGGCTACACCTTC.

This clone was seen once. The rearrangement uses TRBV5-6 and TRBJ1-6; 9 nucleotides align to TRBD1. Germline lookup yields CDR1 SGHDT and CDR2 YYEEEE. With 4 bases clipped from V and 7 bases from J, the junction kept 3 bases outside the gene matches. The CDR3 spans 14 residues. CDR3 nucleotide sequence: TGTGCCAGCAGCCTGACAGGGGGGAATTCACCCCTCCACTTT. As protein: CASSLTGGNSPLHF. Combining the CDR3 with reference TRBV5-6 and TRBJ1-6 gives the whole variable domain DAGVTQSPTHLIKTRGQQVTLRCSPKSGHDTVSWYQQALGQGPQFIFQYYEEEERQRGNFPDRFSGHQFPNYSSELNVNALLLGDSALYLCASSLTGGNSPLHFGNGTRLTVT.

The V call is TRBV11-1, the J call TRBJ1-1, with D uncertain. The CDR3 runs to 13 residues. The germline V gene has CDR1 SGHAT and CDR2 FQDESV (reference sequence). Trimming removed 2 bases from V and 6 bases from J, with 10 bases in between. CDR3 nucleotide sequence: TGTGCCAGCAGCTTATCGGGTCGGGCTGAAGCTTTCTTT. Residues: CASSLSGRAEAFF.

The chain combines TRBV10-3 with TRBJ1-4; unclear D gene. V shed 4 bases and J shed 6 bases, with 12 bases lying between them. The CDR3 spans 14 residues. Germline V gene data show CDR1 as ENHRY and CDR2 as SYGVKD. The CDR3 nucleotides are TGTGCCATCAGTGGAAGAGGGAGGGATGAAAAACTGTTTTTT. Protein product: CAISGRGRDEKLFF.

This chain joins TRBV6-5 and TRBJ1-1; 8 positions agree with TRBD1. The CDR3 length is 15 residues. V shed 4 bases and J 0 bases; nucleotides not matched to a gene: 4. Germline CDR1 and CDR2: MNHEY and SVGAGI. The CDR3 nucleotides are TGTGCCAGCAGTTCCGCGGGACAGGTGAACACTGAAGCTTTCTTT. Translation: CASSSAGQVNTEAFF.

The chain has TRBV19 and TRBJ1-2; maybe TRBD1 (6 bases). V was cut by 8 bases and J by 5 bases, with 9 bases left in between. Germline V gene data show CDR1 as LNHDA and CDR2 as SQIVND (reference sequence). This CDR3 region has 11 residues. CDR3 sequence (DNA): TGTGCCAGTGGCAGGGGTTATGGCTACACCTTC. Residues: CASGRGYGYTF.

V and J are TRBV2 and TRBJ2-1; TRBD2 matches 7 bases. This CDR3 is 16 amino acids long. Germline V gene data show CDR1 as SNHLY and CDR2 as FYNNEI. J gave up 15 bases and V 2 bases, and 19 bases lay outside the gene matches. CDR3 bases: TGTGCCAGCAGTGAATTCTTTGGCGGGGGTCGACCTGGGTGGTTCTTC. Translation: CASSEFFGGGRPGWFF.